The 9 T cell receptor beta chains presented below share a single source sample, sequenced in a study of T cells in Graves' hyperthyroidism and ophthalmopathy. TCR beta CDR3 region amplification was performed from RNA transcripts. Researchers ran a first-round RT-PCR on the TCR CDR3 using the HTBI primer set. MiXCR, run by TCRdb on the multiplex PCR reads, gives a single entry per CDR3 protein. The data show fewer than 250,000 distinct CDR3 sequences, around 15% seen once. Sequenced: blood. The receptors come from a woman younger than 35 with Graves' ophthalmopathy.

This clonotype showed up many times. The gene calls are TRBV4-2 and TRBJ2-2; D is ambiguous. This CDR3 is 17 amino acids long. V lost 7 bases and J 3 bases, leaving 21 bases between the germline ends. The V gene's germline CDR1 is LGHNA and CDR2 YNFKEQ. The CDR3 spells CASTRTWSDLDTGELFF. The CDR3 region has the DNA TGTGCCAGCACCAGGACCTGGAGCGACTTAGACACCGGGGAGCTGTTTTTT.

This clonotype has a count of ten or more. The chain has TRBV7-2 and TRBJ2-4, with D perhaps TRBD2 (5 bases). Germline lookup yields CDR1 SGHTA and CDR2 FQGNSA. The CDR3 is 14 residues long. Trimming removed 6 bases from V and 7 bases from J, with 16 bases in between. CDR3 nucleotides: TGTGCCAGCAGACCACCGGCCACGGGGAACATTCAGTACTTC. Protein product: CASRPPATGNIQYF.

This clonotype showed up just a few times. The V and J genes are TRBV9 and TRBJ1-3, with TRBD1 identical over 7 bases. The CDR3 length is 12 residues. Germline values: CDR1 SGDLS, CDR2 YYNGEE. The V and J ends lost 6 bases and 8 bases, in that order; junction bases with no gene match: 5. The CDR3 here is CASTLTGDTIYF. The CDR3 region has the DNA TGTGCCAGCACCCTTACAGGGGACACCATATATTTT.

This clonotype was detected ten times or more. One end of the junction fails to match germline, which may point to a read error. The chain couples TRBV7-7 to TRBJ2-5; D is undetermined. Germline V lookup: CDR1 SSHAT, CDR2 FNYEAQ (reference sequence). The CDR3 loop spans 17 amino acids. The CDR3 DNA sequence: TGTGCTAGCAGCTTAGATCGGGCGGCTGGAACTCAAGAGACCCAGTACTTC. Translation gives CASSLDRAAGTQETQYF.

Many counts were recorded for this clonotype. V usage is TRBV28 and J usage is TRBJ1-5; a possible D gene is TRBD1 (6 bases). This CDR3 contains 15 residues. Germline lookup yields CDR1 MDHEN and CDR2 SYDVKM. V was clipped by 5 bases and J by 5 bases, with 16 bases between them. The CDR3 protein is CASSPDSSIYQPQHF. The CDR3 coding sequence is TGTGCCAGCAGTCCGGACAGCTCAATTTATCAGCCCCAGCATTTT.

As concerns this clonotype: It may be a read error: a sequence one base away is much more abundant. The CDR3 nucleotides read TGTGCCTGGGGGAGACAGCGGGACCTCTCAAACACCGGGGAGCTGTTTTTT. Its protein product is CAWGRQRDLSNTGELFF. This chain connects TRBV30 to TRBJ2-2; TRBD2 matches 7 bases. This CDR3 is 17 amino acids long. V dropped 5 bases and J dropped 2; count of bases not matched to a gene: 14. Germline V gene sequence: CDR1 GTSNPN, CDR2 SVGIG (reference sequence).

This clonotype appeared many times. V gene TRBV28 combines with J gene TRBJ2-1; 8 bases are shared with TRBD1. The CDR3 sequence is 15 residues long. Germline V gene data show CDR1 as MDHEN and CDR2 as SYDVKM. After removal of 6 bases from V and 6 bases from J, the junction contained 10 bases not matched to a gene. CDR3 in amino acids: CASRAGQVIINEQFF. The CDR3 DNA reads as TGTGCCAGCAGGGCGGGACAGGTGATTATCAATGAGCAGTTCTTC.

This clonotype was observed a few times. The genes are TRBV7-6 and TRBJ2-7, with D unclear. The V gene lost 1 base and the J gene lost 1 base, with 11 bases spanning the gap. Germline V CDR1 and CDR2: SGHVS, FNYEAQ. The CDR3 loop spans 15 amino acids. The DNA for the CDR3 is TGTGCCAGCAGCTTAGGCGGCGGTCGGTCCTACGAGCAGTACTTC. As protein: CASSLGGGRSYEQYF.

This clonotype was seen at least ten times. The chain uses TRBV2 and TRBJ1-6, with D perhaps TRBD1 (6 bases). The CDR3 totals 15 residues. V was trimmed by 4 bases and J by 7 bases, leaving 14 bases between them. Per the germline V gene, CDR1 is SNHLY and CDR2 is FYNNEI. In nucleotides, the CDR3 is TGTGCCAGCAGTGGGACAGTTGTAACGAATTCACCCCTCCACTTT. This codes for CASSGTVVTNSPLHF. The whole variable domain, remainder taken from reference TRBV2 and TRBJ1-6, is EPEVTQTPSHQVTQMGQEVILRCVPISNHLYFYWYRQILGQKVEFLVSFYNNEISEKSEIFDDQFSVERPDGSNFTLKIRSTKLEDSAMYFCASSGTVVTNSPLHFGNGTRLTVT.